The clone carrying this T cell receptor (beta chain) was picked up a small number of times. Its specificity is unknown. TCRdb independently ran MiXCR on the 5' RACE reads; one entry per CDR3 protein. The profile shows roughly 370,000 distinct CDR3 sequences, around 20% of them singletons. This sample was taken from a study of CD8 T cells in ankylosing spondylitis. Regarding the study as a whole: Made up of about eight highly homologous variants, a TCR beta motif appeared characteristic of ankylosing spondylitis blood. Clones linked with disease were CD8+ and fairly uncommon in the peripheral blood.

The receptor comes from a male donor with ankylosing spondylitis. Sequenced input: blood, either unsorted or a sorted T cell fraction (not recorded which).

Written as DNA, the CDR3 is TGTGCCAGCAGCCAAGTAGGGGGGACAGGGCCCAATGAGCAGTTCTTC. The encoded protein is CASSQVGGTGPNEQFF. V is TRBV4-2 and J is TRBJ2-1; 9 bases are shared with TRBD1. Germline loops: CDR1 LGHNA, CDR2 YNFKEQ. The length of the CDR3 is 16 residues. V lost 1 base to trimming and J lost 6 bases; unmatched junction nucleotides: 7.